The T cell receptor beta chain described here comes from a study of T cells after yellow fever vaccination. About this clonotype itself: Antigen: not known. One junction end does not reproduce the germline sequence, and a read error may be involved.

Study observations and caveats: From the bulk population, abundant clonotypes could contaminate and appear within FACS-sorted repertoires.

Looked up from germline, CDR1 is SGDLS and CDR2 is YYNGEE. This CDR3 has 15 amino acids. For TCR, cDNA came from 5'RACE template switching, which added a universal primer site and UMIs. TCRdb recomputed calls from the 5' RACE reads with MiXCR, one row per CDR3 protein. Of about 340,000 distinct CDR3 sequences listed, 8.7% are singletons. Sequenced material: PBMCs, taken on the day of the first yellow fever vaccination. The genes are TRBV9 and TRBJ2-5, with 8 bases lining up with TRBD2. This clonotype was obtained from a man aged 18 to 30 who received the YFV17D yellow fever vaccine. This CDR3 is CASSVGAGGQETLYF. The DNA for the CDR3 is TGTGCCAGCAGCGTCGGTGCGGGGGGTCAAGAGACCCTGTACTTC.